This passage covers 14 T cell receptor beta chains from one sample sequenced in a study of shared clonotypes between healthy human individuals. Method: immunoSEQ multiplex PCR; TCRdb's copy keeps in-frame clones and lacks some. The top ten hold approximately 25% of the sample, which has about 820,000 clones, 80% to 95% seen once. Cells designated naive CD8 were CD45RO-negative and were positively selected for CCR7, with terminally differentiated effector memory CD45RA+ cells excluded. The sample consisted of naive CD8+ T cells sorted from blood. These TCRs come from a man aged 30 to 39 in good health.

The CDR3 DNA is TGTGCCAGCAGTTTATTAGACAGGGCGGGGGACCAAGAGACCCAGTACTTC. Amino acids: CASSLLDRAGDQETQYF. The J gene is TRBJ2-5, the V gene TRBV28; the D call may be TRBD1 or TRBD2 (7 bases each). CDR3 length: 17 residues. The V gene lost 1 base and the J gene lost 0 bases, with 15 bases spanning the gap. Germline values: CDR1 MDHEN, CDR2 SYDVKM.

This chain connects TRBV30 to TRBJ2-7; D gene unclear. Per the germline V gene, CDR1 is GTSNPN and CDR2 is SVGIG (reference sequence). V lost 5 bases and J 4 bases, leaving 12 bases between the germline ends. The CDR3 spans 12 residues. As DNA, the CDR3 is TGTGCCTGGGAAGTCCGGCTTTACGAGCAGTACTTC. This encodes CAWEVRLYEQYF.

The chain employs TRBV5-1 and TRBJ2-7; 11 nucleotides align to TRBD2. The CDR3 has 16 residues. V lost 0 bases and J lost 2; bases outside the gene matches: 4. The germline V gene encodes CDR1 SGHRS and CDR2 YFSETQ. The CDR3 DNA follows: TGCGCCAGCAGCTTGGACCCACTAGCGGGAGCCTACGAGCAGTACTTC. Its protein is CASSLDPLAGAYEQYF.

The J gene is TRBJ2-1, the V gene TRBV6-1; unclear D gene. Germline CDR1 MNHNS, CDR2 SASEGT. CDR3 length: 12 residues. V was pared by 8 bases and J by 10 bases, with 15 bases between. This CDR3 is CASRPRQGEQFF. The CDR3 bases are TGTGCCAGCCGACCCCGACAAGGCGAGCAGTTCTTC.

The J gene is TRBJ1-5, the V gene TRBV4-1; D ambiguous. The V end was cut by 0 bases, the J end by 5 bases, with 11 bases between. This CDR3 is built from 15 residues. The V gene's germline CDR1 is MGHRA and CDR2 YSYEKL. In nucleotides, the CDR3 is TGCGCCAGCAGCCAAGATCGAGGGTACGATCAGCCCCAGCATTTT. As protein: CASSQDRGYDQPQHF.

The chain has TRBV6-5 and TRBJ1-1, with D possibly matching TRBD1 (5 bases). Germline CDR1 is MNHEY and CDR2 is SVGAGI. V was clipped by 5 bases and J by 3 bases, with 10 bases between them. This CDR3 contains 13 residues. The CDR3 sequence is CASSSRVDTEAFF. The CDR3, as DNA: TGTGCCAGCAGTAGCAGGGTTGACACTGAAGCTTTCTTT.

This clone has just one count. This chain links TRBV15 with TRBJ1-2; 8 bases align to TRBD1. CDR3 length: 16 amino acids. Germline CDR1 LNHNV, CDR2 YYDKDF (reference sequence). V was pared by 7 bases and J by 2 bases, with 12 bases of the junction left unmatched. The CDR3 coding sequence is TGTGCCACCACCTTAACAATGACAGGGGCGAACTATGGCTACACCTTC. Its protein is CATTLTMTGANYGYTF.

V usage is TRBV10-3 and J usage is TRBJ2-2; D possibly uses TRBD1 or TRBD2 (5 bases each). V was clipped by 6 bases and J by 4 bases, with 6 bases between them. The CDR3 is made up of 12 amino acids. The germline CDR1 and CDR2 sequences are ENHRY and SYGVKD. The DNA of the CDR3 is TGTGCCATCAGGGGGACCACCGGGGAGCTGTTTTTT. This codes for CAIRGTTGELFF.

The rearrangement links TRBV4-3 to TRBJ2-1; 8 nucleotides match TRBD2. With V trimmed by 3 bases and J by 7 bases, 14 bases remained unmatched. This CDR3 region has 17 residues. The germline CDR1 and CDR2 sequences are LGHNA and YSLEER. The CDR3: CASSQTEIGLAGNEQFF. The CDR3 region has the DNA TGCGCCAGCAGCCAGACAGAAATCGGACTAGCCGGTAATGAGCAGTTCTTC.

The rearrangement joins TRBV7-2 to TRBJ2-7, with TRBD2 identical over 11 bases. With 5 bases clipped from V and 3 bases from J, the junction kept 15 bases outside the gene matches. The CDR3 covers 18 residues. Germline values: CDR1 SGHTA, CDR2 FQGNSA. CDR3 bases: TGTGCCAGCAGCCCACTACTAGCGGGAGAATTTGGCTTCTACGAGCAGTACTTC. The encoded protein is CASSPLLAGEFGFYEQYF.

A single count supports this clone. The chain has TRBV5-1 and TRBJ2-1; D is uncertain. The V gene lost 0 bases and the J gene lost 8 bases, with 3 bases spanning the gap. The CDR3 spans 11 residues. Germline lookup yields CDR1 SGHRS and CDR2 YFSETQ. The CDR3 DNA sequence: TGCGCCAGCAGCTTGGACTATGAGCAGTTCTTC. Protein: CASSLDYEQFF.

This chain links TRBV27 with TRBJ2-3; 7 nucleotides line up with TRBD2. CDR3 length: 15 amino acids. Germline values: CDR1 MNHEY, CDR2 SMNVEV (reference sequence). The V and J ends lost 4 bases and 1 base, in that order; junction bases with no gene match: 5. The CDR3 protein is CASSSGTTGTDTQYF. In nucleotides, the CDR3 is TGTGCCAGCAGTTCCGGGACTACCGGCACAGATACGCAGTATTTT.

This sequence joins TRBV11-2 and TRBJ2-2, with D unresolved. Trimming took 5 bases from V and 6 from J, leaving 16 bases between them. The germline V gene encodes CDR1 SGHAT and CDR2 FQNNGV. This CDR3 is built from 15 residues. The CDR3 sequence: CASSPTPRQAGELFF. In DNA form, the CDR3 reads TGTGCCAGCAGCCCCACTCCCCGACAAGCCGGGGAGCTGTTTTTT. The entire variable domain, with the rest obtained from reference TRBV11-2 and TRBJ2-2, is as follows: EAGVAQSPRYKIIEKRQSVAFWCNPISGHATLYWYQQILGQGPKLLIQFQNNGVVDDSQLPKDRFSAERLKGVDSTLKIQPAKLEDSAVYLCASSPTPRQAGELFFGEGSRLTVL.

CDR3 region: CASSGGNGYTF. CDR3 sequence (DNA): TGTGCCAGCAGCGGAGGGAACGGCTACACCTTC. The chain has TRBV9 and TRBJ1-2, with D uncertain. V was cut by 3 bases and J by 8 bases, with 8 bases left in between. Per germline, CDR1 SGDLS and CDR2 YYNGEE. The CDR3 contains 11 residues.